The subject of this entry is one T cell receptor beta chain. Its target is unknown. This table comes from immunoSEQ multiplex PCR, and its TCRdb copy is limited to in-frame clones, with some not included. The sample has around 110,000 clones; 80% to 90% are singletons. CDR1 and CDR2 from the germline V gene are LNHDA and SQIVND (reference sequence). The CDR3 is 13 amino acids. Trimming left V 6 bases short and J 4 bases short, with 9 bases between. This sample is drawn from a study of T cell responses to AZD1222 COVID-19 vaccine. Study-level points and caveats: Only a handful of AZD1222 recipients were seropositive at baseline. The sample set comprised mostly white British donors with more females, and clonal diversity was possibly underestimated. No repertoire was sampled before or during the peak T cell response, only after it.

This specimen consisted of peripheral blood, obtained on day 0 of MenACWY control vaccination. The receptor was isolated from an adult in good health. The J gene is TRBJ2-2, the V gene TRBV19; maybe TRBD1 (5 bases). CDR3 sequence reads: CASRGQVTGELFF. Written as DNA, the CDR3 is TGTGCCAGTAGGGGGCAGGTCACCGGGGAGCTGTTTTTT.